This TCR beta chain was captured by sequencing in a study of human T cells and chemical hapten exposure. In the study overall: Each patch test put 0.01% DPC on the upper back, and results were read at 6 days.

TCRdb re-derived calls from the RACE reads in MiXCR, one entry per CDR3 protein. The profile shows approximately 97,000 distinct CDR3 sequences, 25% to 35% of them singletons. Noted time point: patch test 3, about 24 weeks after DPC sensitization. Treatment indicated: therapeutic diphenylcyclopropenone sensitization with weekly scalp DPC. Total RNA extraction was carried out from unfractionated whole blood. Germline V CDR1 and CDR2: DFQATT, SNEGSKA (reference sequence). V trimming: 3 bases; J trimming: 6 bases; junction bases outside the gene matches: 8. CDR3 length equals 15 residues. The chain joins TRBV20-1 to TRBJ2-3, with TRBD2 matching over 11 bases. This TCR was sampled from a man between 40 and 49 years old with alopecia areata. Some clones in this sample may be carry-over from other donors' samples. The sample here was whole blood, taken in connection with sensitization to the hapten diphenylcyclopropenone (DPC). The CDR3 protein is CSASFLAGGSDTQYF. CDR3 in DNA: TGCAGTGCTAGTTTCCTAGCGGGAGGATCGGATACGCAGTATTTT.